This T cell receptor (beta chain) was sequenced in a study of blood T cell repertoires in COVID-19. Study as a whole: PBMCs, B-cell-depleted T cells, or T cells were the source of the cDNA or gDNA that made up the material.

This CDR3 has 16 amino acids. J lost 5 bases, V lost 4 bases, and 12 bases had no gene match. Germline assignment: CDR1 LNHDA and CDR2 SQIVND (reference sequence). Cohorts were determined from participant-reported clinical history. Original data processing: Quantification of nucleated cells was approximated via reference gene primer amplification. This table comes from immunoSEQ multiplex PCR, and its TCRdb copy is limited to in-frame clones, with some not included. Clonal size and the V and J genes are those of that table, whereas D and trimming came from the DNA. The repertoire holds hundreds of thousands of clones, with 88% as singletons.

The chain couples TRBV19 to TRBJ1-2, with 8 positions matching TRBD1. The sequence was obtained from a woman aged 45-59 years who had recovered from COVID-19. Sequenced material: PBMCs or T cells enriched from blood (not recorded which). CDR3 DNA sequence: TGTGCCAGTAGTACGCAATACCAGGGGGCGCGGTATGGCTACACCTTC. This gives the protein CASSTQYQGARYGYTF.